These T cell receptor beta chains were read from a single sample in a study of shared clonotypes between healthy human individuals. This table comes from immunoSEQ multiplex PCR, and its TCRdb copy is limited to in-frame clones, with some not included. The profile shows about 600,000 clones, nearly 97% of them singletons. Specimen: naive CD8+ T cells sorted from blood. The receptor source for this set is a woman in her twenties or thirties in good health. CDR3s include the opening cysteine and the closing phenylalanine or tryptophan. The D gene is left open where the match is weak. Only some rows state a clone size, as once, few, many or a class for expanded clones.

D gene: -; J gene: TRBJ2-3; V gene: TRBV27; clone size: -; CDR3 protein: CASRLRWASVTDTQYF; CDR3 DNA: TGTGCCAGCAGGCTTAGATGGGCCTCGGTAACAGATACGCAGTATTTT
D gene: -; J gene: TRBJ1-5; V gene: TRBV19; clone size: -; CDR3 protein: CASSMTSGGNQPQHF; CDR3 DNA: TGTGCCAGTAGTATGACATCCGGAGGGAATCAGCCCCAGCATTTT
D gene: TRBD2; J gene: TRBJ2-3; V gene: TRBV27; clone size: -; CDR3 protein: CASSRGTSGGADTQYF; CDR3 DNA: TGTGCCAGCAGTAGGGGGACTAGCGGCGGGGCAGATACGCAGTATTTT
D gene: -; J gene: TRBJ1-2; V gene: TRBV15; clone size: -; CDR3 protein: CATSTPGEGDPMGYTF; CDR3 DNA: TGTGCCACCAGCACCCCCGGAGAGGGGGACCCCATGGGCTACACCTTC
D gene: -; J gene: TRBJ1-1; V gene: TRBV4-1; clone size: -; CDR3 protein: CASSQVDSPYTEAFF; CDR3 DNA: TGCGCCAGCAGCCAAGTGGACAGCCCCTACACTGAAGCTTTCTTT
D gene: TRBD1; J gene: TRBJ1-4; V gene: TRBV18; clone size: -; CDR3 protein: CASSPDGQGYEKLFF; CDR3 DNA: TGTGCCAGCTCACCTGATGGACAGGGTTACGAAAAACTGTTTTTT
D gene: -; J gene: TRBJ2-5; V gene: TRBV6-6; clone size: -; CDR3 protein: CASSRLVAETQYF; CDR3 DNA: TGTGCCAGCAGCCGACTAGTTGCGGAGACCCAGTACTTC
D gene: -; J gene: TRBJ1-2; V gene: TRBV6-4; clone size: -; CDR3 protein: CASSDGVGGYGYTF; CDR3 DNA: TGTGCCAGCAGTGACGGAGTTGGTGGGTATGGCTACACCTTC
D gene: -; J gene: TRBJ1-4; V gene: TRBV5-4; clone size: -; CDR3 protein: CASSLETAEKLFF; CDR3 DNA: TGTGCCAGCAGCTTGGAGACAGCTGAAAAACTGTTTTTT
D gene: -; J gene: TRBJ2-7; V gene: TRBV27; clone size: -; CDR3 protein: CASSTGDTPSEQYF; CDR3 DNA: TGTGCCAGCAGTACCGGGGACACCCCAAGCGAGCAGTACTTC
D gene: TRBD2; J gene: TRBJ2-7; V gene: TRBV27; clone size: -; CDR3 protein: CASSALAGAEPNEQYF; CDR3 DNA: TGTGCCAGCAGTGCGCTAGCGGGAGCGGAACCTAACGAGCAGTACTTC
D gene: -; J gene: TRBJ1-2; V gene: TRBV9; clone size: -; CDR3 protein: CASSTGTYGYTF; CDR3 DNA: TGTGCCAGCAGCACGGGGACATATGGCTACACCTTC
D gene: TRBD2; J gene: TRBJ2-1; V gene: TRBV29-1; clone size: -; CDR3 protein: CSVARREGHEQFF; CDR3 DNA: TGCAGCGTTGCCCGGCGGGAGGGGCATGAGCAGTTCTTC
D gene: TRBD2; J gene: TRBJ2-5; V gene: TRBV2; clone size: -; CDR3 protein: CASRRTSGSIQETQYF; CDR3 DNA: TGTGCCAGCAGACGGACTAGCGGGAGTATCCAAGAGACCCAGTACTTC
D gene: TRBD2; J gene: TRBJ2-1; V gene: TRBV4-2; clone size: -; CDR3 protein: CASSPNPTSVDNEQFF; CDR3 DNA: TGTGCCAGCAGCCCCAACCCCACTAGCGTAGACAATGAGCAGTTCTTC
D gene: -; J gene: TRBJ2-7; V gene: TRBV28; clone size: -; CDR3 protein: CASSLHQRLNSSYEQYF; CDR3 DNA: TGTGCCAGCAGTTTACACCAAAGGCTTAATAGCTCCTACGAGCAGTACTTC
D gene: -; J gene: TRBJ2-1; V gene: TRBV2; clone size: -; CDR3 protein: CAGEQPSHNEQFF; CDR3 DNA: TGTGCGGGAGAGCAACCATCGCACAATGAGCAGTTCTTC
D gene: TRBD2; J gene: TRBJ2-1; V gene: TRBV30; clone size: once; CDR3 protein: CAWNAGVPQNEQFF; CDR3 DNA: TGTGCCTGGAATGCGGGGGTCCCTCAAAATGAGCAGTTCTTC
D gene: TRBD1; J gene: TRBJ1-1; V gene: TRBV4-1; clone size: -; CDR3 protein: CASSQGELQGIMNTEAFF; CDR3 DNA: TGCGCCAGCAGCCAAGGAGAGTTACAGGGGATTATGAACACTGAAGCTTTCTTT
D gene: TRBD2; J gene: TRBJ2-1; V gene: TRBV14; clone size: -; CDR3 protein: CASSQDSASGRREQFF; CDR3 DNA: TGTGCCAGCAGCCAAGATTCCGCTTCCGGGAGGCGTGAGCAGTTCTTC
D gene: -; J gene: TRBJ2-7; V gene: TRBV28; clone size: -; CDR3 protein: CASSYAYEQYF; CDR3 DNA: TGTGCCAGCAGTTACGCTTACGAGCAGTACTTC
D gene: -; J gene: TRBJ1-1; V gene: TRBV7-9; clone size: -; CDR3 protein: CAARGGVNTEAFF; CDR3 DNA: TGTGCCGCAAGGGGCGGGGTGAACACTGAAGCTTTCTTT
D gene: TRBD1; J gene: TRBJ2-7; V gene: TRBV19; clone size: -; CDR3 protein: CASSGTGTSYEQYF; CDR3 DNA: TGTGCCAGTAGCGGGACAGGGACCTCCTACGAGCAGTACTTC
D gene: -; J gene: TRBJ1-3; V gene: TRBV5-5; clone size: once; CDR3 protein: CASHQWDGTPIYF; CDR3 DNA: TGTGCCAGCCACCAATGGGACGGTACACCCATATATTTT
D gene: -; J gene: TRBJ2-7; V gene: TRBV11-2; clone size: -; CDR3 protein: CASSSRDGTYEQYF; CDR3 DNA: TGTGCCAGCAGCTCCCGGGACGGGACCTACGAGCAGTACTTC
D gene: TRBD2; J gene: TRBJ2-3; V gene: TRBV13; clone size: once; CDR3 protein: CASSLGPPGTSVLETQYF; CDR3 DNA: TGTGCCAGCAGCTTAGGCCCTCCCGGGACTAGCGTCCTGGAGACGCAGTATTTT
D gene: TRBD2; J gene: TRBJ2-1; V gene: TRBV30; clone size: -; CDR3 protein: CAWSVGLAGDEQFF; CDR3 DNA: TGTGCCTGGAGTGTTGGACTAGCGGGAGATGAGCAGTTCTTC
D gene: -; J gene: TRBJ1-5; V gene: TRBV27; clone size: once; CDR3 protein: CASSLTGASNQPQHF; CDR3 DNA: TGTGCCAGCAGTTTAACGGGGGCTAGCAATCAGCCCCAGCATTTT
D gene: -; J gene: TRBJ1-1; V gene: TRBV2; clone size: -; CDR3 protein: CATPGRRNTEAFF; CDR3 DNA: TGTGCCACCCCGGGGCGGAGGAACACTGAAGCTTTCTTT
D gene: TRBD2; J gene: TRBJ2-1; V gene: TRBV5-8; clone size: once; CDR3 protein: CASSLVPGLGLSNEQFF; CDR3 DNA: TGTGCCAGCAGCTTGGTGCCGGGACTAGGTTTATCAAATGAGCAGTTCTTC
D gene: -; J gene: TRBJ1-3; V gene: TRBV5-4; clone size: -; CDR3 protein: CASSLAENSGNTIYF; CDR3 DNA: TGTGCCAGCAGCTTGGCCGAAAACTCTGGAAACACCATATATTTT
D gene: TRBD2; J gene: TRBJ2-1; V gene: TRBV28; clone size: -; CDR3 protein: CASSTGLAGKNEQFF; CDR3 DNA: TGTGCCAGCAGTACGGGACTAGCGGGTAAAAATGAGCAGTTCTTC
D gene: -; J gene: TRBJ2-2; V gene: TRBV27; clone size: once; CDR3 protein: CASSQATWAAGELFF; CDR3 DNA: TGTGCCAGCAGTCAAGCGACATGGGCGGCCGGGGAGCTGTTTTTT
D gene: TRBD1; J gene: TRBJ2-3; V gene: TRBV5-1; clone size: -; CDR3 protein: CASSATGGSTDTQYF; CDR3 DNA: TGCGCCAGCAGCGCGACAGGGGGCAGCACAGATACGCAGTATTTT
D gene: -; J gene: TRBJ1-5; V gene: TRBV27; clone size: once; CDR3 protein: CASSLSTSPINQPQHF; CDR3 DNA: TGTGCCAGCAGTTTATCGACTAGCCCTATCAATCAGCCCCAGCATTTT
D gene: -; J gene: TRBJ2-2; V gene: TRBV27; clone size: -; CDR3 protein: CASSHHHAGELFF; CDR3 DNA: TGTGCCAGCAGCCACCACCATGCCGGGGAGCTGTTTTTT
D gene: TRBD2; J gene: TRBJ2-3; V gene: TRBV5-4; clone size: once; CDR3 protein: CASSPLPGGGADTQYF; CDR3 DNA: TGTGCCAGCAGCCCCCTCCCGGGAGGCGGCGCAGATACGCAGTATTTT
D gene: -; J gene: TRBJ1-5; V gene: TRBV27; clone size: -; CDR3 protein: CASSPHRRRNQPQHF; CDR3 DNA: TGTGCCAGCAGTCCTCACAGGAGACGCAATCAGCCCCAGCATTTT
D gene: -; J gene: TRBJ2-7; V gene: TRBV25-1; clone size: -; CDR3 protein: CASSADRGEQYF; CDR3 DNA: TGTGCCAGCAGTGCCGATAGGGGCGAGCAGTACTTC
D gene: -; J gene: TRBJ2-6; V gene: TRBV19; clone size: -; CDR3 protein: CASSISAPNSGANVLTF; CDR3 DNA: TGTGCCAGTAGTATCTCGGCACCGAACTCTGGGGCCAACGTCCTGACTTTC
D gene: -; J gene: TRBJ2-1; V gene: TRBV6-5; clone size: -; CDR3 protein: CASSSESASSYNEQFF; CDR3 DNA: TGTGCCAGCAGTTCCGAAAGTGCTAGCTCCTACAATGAGCAGTTCTTC
D gene: -; J gene: TRBJ2-2; V gene: TRBV7-6; clone size: -; CDR3 protein: CASSLPSSDTGELFF; CDR3 DNA: TGTGCCAGCAGCTTACCCAGCAGTGACACCGGGGAGCTGTTTTTT
D gene: TRBD1; J gene: TRBJ1-4; V gene: TRBV9; clone size: -; CDR3 protein: CASSAPGQGNEKLFF; CDR3 DNA: TGTGCCAGCAGCGCCCCGGGACAGGGGAATGAAAAACTGTTTTTT
D gene: -; J gene: TRBJ2-1; V gene: TRBV7-6; clone size: -; CDR3 protein: CASSLVGKRGQFF; CDR3 DNA: TGTGCCAGCAGCTTAGTTGGGAAGCGCGGGCAGTTCTTC
D gene: TRBD1; J gene: TRBJ2-2; V gene: TRBV27; clone size: -; CDR3 protein: CASKGTGTPSGELFF; CDR3 DNA: TGTGCCAGTAAAGGGACAGGGACCCCCTCCGGGGAGCTGTTTTTT
D gene: TRBD2; J gene: TRBJ2-4; V gene: TRBV5-1; clone size: once; CDR3 protein: CASSGLAGHIQYF; CDR3 DNA: TGCGCCAGCTCGGGACTAGCAGGGCACATTCAGTACTTC
D gene: TRBD1; J gene: TRBJ1-5; V gene: TRBV28; clone size: -; CDR3 protein: CASSLGDRDSNQPQHF; CDR3 DNA: TGTGCCAGCAGTTTGGGGGACAGAGATAGCAATCAGCCCCAGCATTTT